The 7 T cell receptor beta chains below all came from one sample that was sequenced in a study of T cell clonotyping in hematopoietic cell transplantation (dated by TCRdb to about 2021). The time point label here, explained by the study, means: recipient sample about 28 days before transplant, after cytoreduction. The library was obtained by the immunoSEQ multiplex PCR assay. Here the immuneACCESS table is served through TCRdb, limited to in-frame sequences with V and J called. Missing clones are a known gap in these copies; in checked studies unresolved V genes cover under half, and the rest lacks a known reason. Across this sample there are about 41,000 clones, with 85% seen only once. Of the sample, about 2.6% falls within the top ten clones. The sample here was peripheral blood mononuclear cells, taken before stem cell transplant. Receptors originate from a man aged 60 to 75 with acute myeloid leukemia. Some clones in this sample may be carry-over from other donors' samples.

This sequence joins TRBV30 and TRBJ1-5; D not resolved. The CDR3 spans 13 residues. The germline gives CDR1 GTSNPN, CDR2 SVGIG (reference sequence). Trimming took 5 bases from V and 1 from J, leaving 9 bases between them. The CDR3 sequence is CAWGRESNQPQHF. The CDR3 DNA is TGTGCCTGGGGAAGGGAGAGCAATCAGCCCCAGCATTTT.

The CDR3 reads CASSQPGQGENSPLHF. The CDR3 nucleotides are TGTGCCAGCAGCCAACCGGGACAGGGCGAAAATTCACCCCTCCACTTT. This chain links TRBV4-2 with TRBJ1-6, with 9 bases aligning to TRBD1. Looked up from germline, CDR1 is LGHNA and CDR2 is YNFKEQ. CDR3 length: 16 residues. V lost 2 bases to trimming and J lost 7 bases; unmatched junction nucleotides: 6.

V usage is TRBV15 and J usage is TRBJ2-2, with D perhaps TRBD1 (5 bases). CDR1 LNHNV and CDR2 YYDKDF come from the germline V gene (reference sequence). The CDR3 is 21 residues long. The germline V and J ends were trimmed by 3 bases and 3 bases, with 29 bases remaining between them. CDR3 sequence (DNA): TGTGCCACCAGCAGTTATCGGCCTTCGAGACAGCTCATTGTCGACACCGGGGAGCTGTTTTTT. This codes for CATSSYRPSRQLIVDTGELFF. The full variable domain, rest sourced from reference TRBV15 and TRBJ2-2, is DAMVIQNPRYQVTQFGKPVTLSCSQTLNHNVMYWYQQKSSQAPKLLFHYYDKDFNNEADTPDNFQSRRPNTSFCFLDIRSPGLGDTAMYLCATSSYRPSRQLIVDTGELFFGEGSRLTVL.

The chain has TRBV28 and TRBJ1-2; D remains ambiguous. This CDR3 has 13 residues. Germline CDR1 reads MDHEN; CDR2 reads SYDVKM. Trimming stripped 3 bases from V and 4 bases from J, with 9 bases between. Here the CDR3 reads CASSFSGFYGYTF. The CDR3 nucleotides read TGTGCCAGCAGTTTCTCGGGCTTCTATGGCTACACCTTC.

The CDR3 DNA reads TGCGCCAGCAGCCTAGAATGGGGGGAGACCCAGTACTTC. It specifies CASSLEWGETQYF. V usage is TRBV4-1 and J usage is TRBJ2-5; D is tentatively TRBD1 or TRBD2 (5 bases each). The germline V and J ends were trimmed by 4 bases and 5 bases, with 11 bases remaining between them. This CDR3 has 13 amino acids. Germline V CDR1 and CDR2: MGHRA, YSYEKL.

The chain uses TRBV7-2 and TRBJ2-6, with TRBD1 as a possible D gene (5 bases). Looked up from germline, CDR1 is SGHTA and CDR2 is FQGNSA. V lost 1 base and J lost 1, with 5 bases in between. This CDR3 is built from 15 residues. The CDR3 coding sequence is TGTGCCAGCAGCTTAGACAGGTCTGGGGCCAACGTCCTGACTTTC. Amino acid sequence: CASSLDRSGANVLTF.

The CDR3 is CASPPGSWSYNEQFF. CDR3 bases: TGTGCCAGCCCCCCTGGGAGCTGGTCCTACAATGAGCAGTTCTTC. The J gene is TRBJ2-1, the V gene TRBV5-6; a weak D match, TRBD2 (5 bases). CDR3 length equals 15 residues. Germline values: CDR1 SGHDT, CDR2 YYEEEE. V lost 7 bases and J lost 1, with 15 bases in between.